The rows below give T cell receptor beta chains drawn from one sample of a study of blood T cell repertoires in COVID-19. Sequencing was performed with immunoSEQ multiplex PCR; in TCRdb, only in-frame clones are kept and a portion is missing. Of around 200,000 clones listed, roughly 80% are singletons. The sequencing input was peripheral blood. The receptors stem from a human donor in a cohort sampled during active COVID-19. Each CDR3 is given with its conserved first and last residue. The D gene is left open where the match is weak. Clone size is stated in some rows and not others, as once, few, many or a class when expanded.

d_call: NA; v_call: TRBV13; j_call: TRBJ2-7; clone_size: NA; cdr3_aa: CASSPRWGRSEQYF; cdr3_nt: TGTGCCAGCAGCCCCAGGTGGGGCCGCTCCGAGCAGTACTTC
d_call: TRBD2; v_call: TRBV19; j_call: TRBJ2-7; clone_size: NA; cdr3_aa: CASSKSGGPREQYF; cdr3_nt: TGTGCCAGTAGTAAGTCGGGAGGGCCGCGGGAGCAGTACTTC
d_call: TRBD1; v_call: TRBV29-1; j_call: TRBJ1-1; clone_size: NA; cdr3_aa: CSVHEGGYNEAFF; cdr3_nt: TGCAGCGTTCATGAAGGGGGCTATAATGAAGCTTTCTTT
d_call: TRBD2; v_call: TRBV11-3; j_call: TRBJ2-2; clone_size: NA; cdr3_aa: CASSPSSRLAGNTGELFF; cdr3_nt: TGTGCCAGCAGCCCATCATCCCGACTAGCGGGAAACACCGGGGAGCTGTTTTTT
d_call: TRBD1; v_call: TRBV4-1; j_call: TRBJ1-5; clone_size: NA; cdr3_aa: CASSHGPGQGNQPQHF; cdr3_nt: TGCGCCAGCAGCCACGGACCGGGACAGGGCAATCAGCCCCAGCATTTT
d_call: NA; v_call: TRBV29-1; j_call: TRBJ2-1; clone_size: NA; cdr3_aa: CSVRGGPYNEQFF; cdr3_nt: TGCAGCGTTAGGGGGGGCCCCTACAATGAGCAGTTCTTC
d_call: TRBD2; v_call: TRBV3-1/TRBV3-2; j_call: TRBJ2-7; clone_size: NA; cdr3_aa: CASSQNGAGIYEQYF; cdr3_nt: TGTGCCAGCAGCCAAAACGGAGCGGGAATCTACGAGCAGTACTTC
d_call: NA; v_call: TRBV18; j_call: TRBJ1-5; clone_size: NA; cdr3_aa: CASSPPGRVQNQPQHF; cdr3_nt: TGTGCCAGCTCACCACCGGGCAGGGTTCAAAATCAGCCCCAGCATTTT
d_call: TRBD2; v_call: TRBV4-2; j_call: TRBJ2-7; clone_size: few; cdr3_aa: CASSQDSGSSYEQYF; cdr3_nt: TGTGCCAGCAGCCAAGATAGCGGGAGCTCCTACGAGCAGTACTTC
d_call: NA; v_call: TRBV5-6; j_call: TRBJ2-7; clone_size: NA; cdr3_aa: CASSLLGSYEQYF; cdr3_nt: TGTGCCAGCAGCTTGCTAGGTTCCTACGAGCAGTACTTC
d_call: NA; v_call: TRBV18; j_call: TRBJ1-5; clone_size: NA; cdr3_aa: CASSLGGGNQPQHF; cdr3_nt: TGTGCCAGCTCACTAGGGGGGGGGAATCAGCCCCAGCATTTT
d_call: TRBD2; v_call: TRBV5-6; j_call: TRBJ2-7; clone_size: NA; cdr3_aa: CASRGLAGSYEQYF; cdr3_nt: TGTGCCAGCAGGGGACTAGCGGGATCCTACGAGCAGTACTTC
d_call: TRBD1; v_call: TRBV5-4; j_call: TRBJ1-2; clone_size: NA; cdr3_aa: CASSSDRVSDYGYTF; cdr3_nt: TGTGCCAGCAGCTCAGACAGGGTATCGGACTATGGCTACACCTTC
d_call: TRBD1; v_call: TRBV12-3/TRBV12-4; j_call: TRBJ2-2; clone_size: NA; cdr3_aa: CASRADRTGELFF; cdr3_nt: TGTGCCAGCAGGGCGGACAGGACCGGGGAGCTGTTTTTT
d_call: NA; v_call: TRBV10-2; j_call: TRBJ2-7; clone_size: NA; cdr3_aa: CASRAAAGALSYEQYF; cdr3_nt: TGCGCCAGCAGGGCGGCGGCGGGGGCCCTCTCCTACGAGCAGTACTTC
d_call: TRBD2; v_call: TRBV7-6; j_call: TRBJ2-7; clone_size: NA; cdr3_aa: CASSPTGTSGYEQYF; cdr3_nt: TGTGCCAGCAGCCCTACAGGGACTAGCGGCTACGAGCAGTACTTC
d_call: NA; v_call: TRBV30; j_call: TRBJ2-5; clone_size: few; cdr3_aa: CAWSVSTVTQYF; cdr3_nt: TGTGCCTGGAGTGTGTCGACTGTAACCCAGTACTTC
d_call: NA; v_call: TRBV9; j_call: TRBJ2-1; clone_size: NA; cdr3_aa: CASSVAIRDEQFF; cdr3_nt: TGTGCCAGCAGCGTAGCGATCCGAGATGAGCAGTTCTTC
d_call: TRBD1; v_call: TRBV6-5; j_call: TRBJ2-7; clone_size: NA; cdr3_aa: CASRPGQGPYEQYF; cdr3_nt: TGTGCCAGCAGGCCGGGACAGGGGCCCTACGAGCAGTACTTC
d_call: TRBD1; v_call: TRBV5-4; j_call: TRBJ2-7; clone_size: NA; cdr3_aa: CASSRPGKGARTYEQYF; cdr3_nt: TGTGCCAGCAGCCGACCGGGAAAGGGGGCGAGAACCTACGAGCAGTACTTC
d_call: NA; v_call: TRBV9; j_call: TRBJ1-2; clone_size: NA; cdr3_aa: CASSVDRDWDGYTF; cdr3_nt: TGTGCCAGCAGCGTAGACAGGGATTGGGATGGCTACACCTTC
d_call: NA; v_call: TRBV21-1; j_call: TRBJ2-7; clone_size: NA; cdr3_aa: CASSEPDRATYEQYF; cdr3_nt: TGTGCCAGCAGCGAACCTGACAGGGCGACCTACGAGCAGTACTTC
d_call: NA; v_call: TRBV12-3/TRBV12-4; j_call: TRBJ2-7; clone_size: few; cdr3_aa: CASSLAQVEQYF; cdr3_nt: TGTGCCAGCAGTTTAGCTCAGGTGGAGCAGTACTTC
d_call: NA; v_call: TRBV19; j_call: TRBJ1-1; clone_size: few; cdr3_aa: CASSQSRGDEAFF; cdr3_nt: TGTGCCAGTAGTCAAAGCAGGGGTGATGAAGCTTTCTTT
d_call: NA; v_call: TRBV4-1; j_call: TRBJ2-3; clone_size: NA; cdr3_aa: CASSPRADSADTQYF; cdr3_nt: TGCGCCAGCAGCCCCAGAGCGGACAGTGCCGATACGCAGTATTTT
d_call: NA; v_call: TRBV2; j_call: TRBJ1-6; clone_size: many; cdr3_aa: CASSDGWITGSSGNSPLHF; cdr3_nt: TGTGCCAGCAGTGACGGCTGGATAACGGGGTCTTCCGGCAATTCACCCCTCCACTTT
d_call: TRBD2; v_call: TRBV27; j_call: TRBJ2-7; clone_size: NA; cdr3_aa: CASSLSLGLAGVEYF; cdr3_nt: TGTGCCAGCAGTTTATCCCTTGGACTAGCGGGAGTTGAATACTTC
d_call: TRBD2; v_call: TRBV30; j_call: TRBJ2-7; clone_size: NA; cdr3_aa: CAWSESRWTSETYEQYF; cdr3_nt: TGTGCCTGGAGTGAAAGTCGGTGGACTAGCGAGACCTACGAGCAGTACTTC
d_call: NA; v_call: TRBV7-2; j_call: TRBJ1-1; clone_size: NA; cdr3_aa: CASSLRPGLGTEAFF; cdr3_nt: TGTGCCAGCAGCTTAAGGCCAGGGTTAGGGACTGAAGCTTTCTTT
d_call: NA; v_call: TRBV5-1; j_call: TRBJ2-4; clone_size: NA; cdr3_aa: CASSLGTVAKNIQYF; cdr3_nt: TGCGCCAGCAGCTTGGGGACAGTAGCCAAAAACATTCAGTACTTC
d_call: NA; v_call: TRBV9; j_call: TRBJ2-7; clone_size: NA; cdr3_aa: CASSVRGTGPLTYEQYF; cdr3_nt: TGTGCCAGCAGCGTACGGGGGACTGGGCCCCTAACCTACGAGCAGTACTTC
d_call: TRBD1; v_call: TRBV4-3; j_call: TRBJ1-2; clone_size: NA; cdr3_aa: CASSQLRQGYYGYTF; cdr3_nt: TGCGCCAGCAGCCAACTAAGACAGGGGTACTATGGCTACACCTTC
d_call: TRBD1; v_call: TRBV4-1; j_call: TRBJ1-2; clone_size: NA; cdr3_aa: CASSQERDRGGHNYGYTF; cdr3_nt: TGCGCCAGCAGCCAAGAAAGGGACAGGGGAGGCCATAACTATGGCTACACCTTC
d_call: TRBD2; v_call: TRBV4-3; j_call: TRBJ2-7; clone_size: few; cdr3_aa: CASSGGLAGYEQYF; cdr3_nt: TGCGCCAGCAGCGGAGGACTAGCGGGCTACGAGCAGTACTTC
d_call: TRBD1; v_call: TRBV18; j_call: TRBJ1-3; clone_size: NA; cdr3_aa: CASSLETGVSGNTIYF; cdr3_nt: TGTGCCAGCTCACTCGAGACAGGGGTCTCTGGAAACACCATATATTTT
d_call: NA; v_call: TRBV29-1; j_call: TRBJ1-1; clone_size: NA; cdr3_aa: CSATRLPSGYEAFF; cdr3_nt: TGCAGCGCTACACGTCTCCCCTCGGGGTATGAAGCTTTCTTT
d_call: TRBD2; v_call: TRBV27; j_call: TRBJ2-1; clone_size: NA; cdr3_aa: CASSWAGVSAYEQFF; cdr3_nt: TGTGCCAGCAGTTGGGCGGGAGTAAGCGCGTATGAGCAGTTCTTC
d_call: NA; v_call: TRBV4-2; j_call: TRBJ1-1; clone_size: NA; cdr3_aa: CASSLTGNTEAFF; cdr3_nt: TGTGCCAGCAGCCTGACAGGGAACACTGAAGCTTTCTTT
d_call: NA; v_call: TRBV29-1; j_call: TRBJ2-3; clone_size: NA; cdr3_aa: CSAYSRGADTQYF; cdr3_nt: TGCAGCGCCTACTCCAGGGGGGCAGATACGCAGTATTTT
d_call: NA; v_call: TRBV5-1; j_call: TRBJ1-4; clone_size: NA; cdr3_aa: CASSSGDATNEKLFF; cdr3_nt: TGCGCCAGCAGCTCTGGAGATGCAACTAATGAAAAACTGTTTTTT
d_call: TRBD2; v_call: TRBV6-2/TRBV6-3; j_call: TRBJ2-3; clone_size: NA; cdr3_aa: CASSYGLAGATDTQYF; cdr3_nt: TGTGCCAGCAGTTACGGACTAGCGGGAGCCACAGATACGCAGTATTTT
d_call: NA; v_call: TRBV7-6; j_call: TRBJ1-3; clone_size: NA; cdr3_aa: CASSLDTGKGNTIYF; cdr3_nt: TGTGCCAGCAGCTTAGACACAGGGAAGGGAAACACCATATATTTT
d_call: TRBD2; v_call: TRBV4-1; j_call: TRBJ2-1; clone_size: NA; cdr3_aa: CASKGVAGERYNEQFF; cdr3_nt: TGCGCCAGCAAGGGGGTAGCGGGAGAGCGCTACAATGAGCAGTTCTTC
d_call: TRBD2; v_call: TRBV6-2/TRBV6-3; j_call: TRBJ2-3; clone_size: NA; cdr3_aa: CASSLRVSSGLDPDTQYF; cdr3_nt: TGTGCCAGCAGTTTAAGGGTGTCGTCAGGACTAGACCCAGATACGCAGTATTTT
d_call: NA; v_call: TRBV30; j_call: TRBJ2-7; clone_size: NA; cdr3_aa: CAWSAITTYEQYF; cdr3_nt: TGTGCCTGGAGTGCGATCACAACCTACGAGCAGTACTTC
d_call: NA; v_call: TRBV9; j_call: TRBJ1-6; clone_size: NA; cdr3_aa: CASSVRDRTSSSSPLHF; cdr3_nt: TGTGCCAGCAGCGTACGAGACAGGACTTCCAGTAGTTCACCCCTCCACTTT
d_call: NA; v_call: TRBV27; j_call: TRBJ1-1; clone_size: NA; cdr3_aa: CASTLRGSTEAFF; cdr3_nt: TGTGCCAGCACCCTTCGGGGGAGCACTGAAGCTTTCTTT
d_call: TRBD2; v_call: TRBV4-3; j_call: TRBJ2-1; clone_size: NA; cdr3_aa: CASSHRLAGVRNEQFF; cdr3_nt: TGCGCCAGCAGCCACCGACTAGCGGGAGTCCGCAATGAGCAGTTCTTC
d_call: NA; v_call: TRBV20-1; j_call: TRBJ1-4; clone_size: NA; cdr3_aa: CSASRVVNEKLFF; cdr3_nt: TGCAGTGCTAGTCGTGTAGTTAATGAAAAACTGTTTTTT
d_call: TRBD1; v_call: TRBV6-6; j_call: TRBJ1-2; clone_size: NA; cdr3_aa: CASSSNRGTNYGYTF; cdr3_nt: TGTGCCAGCAGCTCGAACAGGGGGACTAACTATGGCTACACCTTC
d_call: TRBD2; v_call: TRBV29-1; j_call: TRBJ2-3; clone_size: NA; cdr3_aa: CSVRGLAPTGTQYF; cdr3_nt: TGCAGCGTTCGAGGACTAGCTCCCACCGGGACGCAGTATTTT
d_call: NA; v_call: TRBV27; j_call: TRBJ2-1; clone_size: few; cdr3_aa: CASSSSSGYNEQFF; cdr3_nt: TGTGCCAGCAGTTCGAGTAGCGGATACAATGAGCAGTTCTTC
d_call: TRBD2; v_call: TRBV2; j_call: TRBJ2-7; clone_size: NA; cdr3_aa: CASRLAGGGYKYEQYF; cdr3_nt: TGTGCCAGCAGGCTAGCGGGAGGGGGGTATAAGTACGAGCAGTACTTC
d_call: TRBD1; v_call: TRBV15; j_call: TRBJ2-1; clone_size: once; cdr3_aa: CATSSLLTGIMPGQFF; cdr3_nt: TGTGCCACCAGCTCGCTTCTGACAGGGATAATGCCTGGACAGTTCTTC
d_call: TRBD1; v_call: TRBV4-3; j_call: TRBJ1-3; clone_size: NA; cdr3_aa: CASSQDPGGRNTIYF; cdr3_nt: TGCGCCAGCAGCCAAGACCCAGGGGGACGAAACACCATATATTTT
d_call: TRBD1; v_call: TRBV19; j_call: TRBJ2-6; clone_size: NA; cdr3_aa: CASSLQGAGANVLTF; cdr3_nt: TGTGCCAGTAGTCTGCAGGGGGCTGGGGCCAACGTCCTGACTTTC
d_call: NA; v_call: TRBV11-2; j_call: TRBJ2-1; clone_size: NA; cdr3_aa: CASSRDRTNEQFF; cdr3_nt: TGTGCCAGCAGTCGCGACAGAACCAATGAGCAGTTCTTC
d_call: TRBD1; v_call: TRBV29-1; j_call: TRBJ1-5; clone_size: NA; cdr3_aa: CSVRTGSNQPQHF; cdr3_nt: TGCAGCGTCCGGACAGGGAGCAATCAGCCCCAGCATTTT
d_call: TRBD2; v_call: TRBV9; j_call: TRBJ2-1; clone_size: NA; cdr3_aa: CASSVGPSGRIGEQFF; cdr3_nt: TGTGCCAGCAGCGTCGGGCCTAGCGGGAGAATAGGGGAGCAGTTCTTC
d_call: TRBD1; v_call: TRBV19; j_call: TRBJ1-1; clone_size: NA; cdr3_aa: CASSILGAGGTEAFF; cdr3_nt: TGTGCCAGTAGTATATTGGGTGCAGGGGGTACTGAAGCTTTCTTT